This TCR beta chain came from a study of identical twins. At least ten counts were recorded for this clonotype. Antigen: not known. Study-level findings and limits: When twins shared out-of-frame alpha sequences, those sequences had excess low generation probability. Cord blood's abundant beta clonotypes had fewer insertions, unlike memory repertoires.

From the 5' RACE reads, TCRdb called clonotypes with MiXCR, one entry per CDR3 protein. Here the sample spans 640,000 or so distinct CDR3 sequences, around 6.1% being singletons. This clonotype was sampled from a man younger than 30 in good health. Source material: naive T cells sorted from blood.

In DNA form, the CDR3 reads TGTGCCAGTAAAGGTCGGATGTCACCCCTCCACTTT. This sequence encodes CASKGRMSPLHF. The chain joins TRBV28 to TRBJ1-6, with D unclear. CDR1 MDHEN and CDR2 SYDVKM come from the germline V gene. Trimming removed 9 bases from V and 10 bases from J, with 13 bases in between. The CDR3 is made up of 12 amino acids.